This TCR beta chain is from a study of blood T cell repertoires in COVID-19. Across the study: Samples taken during acute and convalescent COVID-19 were collected in the United States, Italy and Spain. From T cells, B-cell-depleted T cells, or PBMCs came the material, which was cDNA or gDNA.

Sequencing used immunoSEQ multiplex PCR; TCRdb keeps in-frame clones, though not all of them. Of approximately 200,000 clones in the sample, approximately 94% are singletons; the top ten hold about 0.76%. V was shortened by 1 base and J by 5 bases, with 20 bases between the two germline ends. Germline V lookup: CDR1 SGHVS, CDR2 FNYEAQ. This CDR3 is built from 17 residues. Followed over time, Seattle patients had been enrolled while infection was active. Sequenced material: peripheral blood. The TCR sequence derives from a man in his thirties or forties with COVID-19, enrolled during active disease. The genes are TRBV7-6 and TRBJ2-5, with a weak D call TRBD1 (6 bases). CDR3 sequence reads: CASSLGVQGPNRETQYF. CDR3 nucleotide sequence: TGTGCCAGCAGCTTAGGGGTACAGGGCCCAAATAGGGAGACCCAGTACTTC.